One sample yielded the 23 T cell receptor beta chains listed below, sequenced in a study of Graves' ophthalmopathy and Graves' hyperthyroidism. RNA transcripts yielded amplified TCR beta CDR3 regions. First-round RT-PCR used HTBI primers; second-round multiplex PCR followed. TCRdb used MiXCR to reprocess the multiplex PCR reads, holding one entry per CDR3 protein. This table holds hundreds of thousands of distinct CDR3 sequences, roughly 39% found once. The sequencing input was peripheral blood. Source of these receptors: an adult man with Graves' ophthalmopathy.

This clonotype appeared a few times. The chain is built from TRBV5-4 and TRBJ2-5; 8 bases align to TRBD2. Looked up from germline, CDR1 is SGHNT and CDR2 is YYREEE (reference sequence). The CDR3 covers 17 residues. The V gene end was trimmed by 4 bases and the J gene end by 7 bases; junction bases not matched to a gene: 18. The CDR3 sequence: CASSPQTGRGATGTQYF. CDR3 DNA sequence: TGTGCCAGCAGCCCCCAGACGGGGCGGGGGGCAACGGGGACCCAGTACTTC.

As concerns this clonotype: The junction does not match germline at one end; this may be a read error. The rearrangement links TRBV7-9 to TRBJ1-4, with D unresolved. The CDR3 has 15 residues. Germline-derived CDR1 and CDR2 are SEHNR and FQNEAQ (reference sequence). CDR3 residues: CAGSPRRRSNEKLFF. DNA of the CDR3: TGTGCCGGCAGCCCCAGACGACGATCGAATGAAAAACTGTTTTTT.

The chain employs TRBV12-3 or TRBV12-4 and TRBJ2-2; TRBD1 is a possible D gene (6 bases). The germline V and J ends were trimmed by 1 base and 7 bases, with 13 bases remaining between them. This CDR3 region has 15 residues. CDR3 DNA: TGTGCCAGCAGTTTAGGTTGGGGGCCCGACGGGGAGCTGTTTTTT. It is translated as CASSLGWGPDGELFF.

In its sample, this clonotype was seen a few times. CDR3 protein: CASSFTGYANEKLFF. The CDR3 nucleotides are TGTGCCAGCAGCTTTACAGGGTATGCTAATGAAAAACTGTTTTTT. The chain is built from TRBV7-9 and TRBJ1-4, with D maybe TRBD1 (6 bases). The V gene's germline CDR1 is SEHNR and CDR2 FQNEAQ (reference sequence). There are 15 residues in the CDR3. Trimming removed 3 bases at V and 3 bases at J, with 11 bases between.

There are many counts of this clonotype. The chain is built from TRBV6-6 and TRBJ1-3; 8 bases are a match to TRBD1. The CDR3 loop spans 14 amino acids. With V trimmed by 6 bases and J by 4 bases, 5 bases remained unmatched. The germline CDR1 and CDR2 sequences are MNHNY and SVGAGI (reference sequence). CDR3 bases: TGTGCCAGCAGGGGGACAGGCTTGGGAAACACCATATATTTT. This encodes CASRGTGLGNTIYF.

This clonotype came up many times. The chain is built from TRBV12-3 or TRBV12-4 and TRBJ2-7; no firm D call. V lost 6 bases, J lost 7 bases, and 16 bases lay in between. The CDR3 is 13 amino acids. CDR3 nucleotides: TGTGCCAGCAGAATCGACCGGAGAGGAGAGCAGTACTTC. Its translation is CASRIDRRGEQYF.

This clonotype showed up many times. The chain uses TRBV20-1 and TRBJ1-1; D is unclear. The germline gives CDR1 DFQATT, CDR2 SNEGSKA (reference sequence). Trimming took off 0 bases at V and 7 bases at J, with 12 bases between the two ends. There are 13 residues in the CDR3. CDR3 loop: CSARDLRSREAFF. CDR3 coding DNA: TGCAGTGCTAGAGATCTCAGGTCCCGTGAAGCTTTCTTT.

V gene TRBV7-3 combines with J gene TRBJ1-4; D unclear. The CDR3 contains 18 residues. V was cut by 5 bases and J by 5 bases, with 24 bases left in between. Per germline, CDR1 SGHTA and CDR2 FQGTGA. CDR3 DNA: TGTGCCAGCAGCCCCCTGAGCGGGGTTCTTGGTGGAAATGAAAAACTGTTTTTT. Protein: CASSPLSGVLGGNEKLFF.

V is TRBV7-8 and J is TRBJ1-2, with 7 nucleotides matching TRBD1. There are 15 residues in the CDR3. The ends lost 3 bases at V and 3 bases at J; junction bases unmatched: 7. Germline loops: CDR1 SGHVS, CDR2 FQNEAQ. CDR3 in amino acids: CASSFGQAPYYGYTF. In DNA form, the CDR3 reads TGTGCCAGCAGCTTTGGACAGGCACCCTACTATGGCTACACCTTC.

This clonotype was found many times. The chain is built from TRBV12-3 or TRBV12-4 and TRBJ1-2; 10 nucleotides line up with TRBD1. The CDR3 runs 14 residues. With V trimmed by 2 bases and J by 8 bases, 5 bases remained unmatched. CDR3 nucleotide sequence: TGTGCCAGCAGTTTAACAGGACAGGGGGACGGCTACACCTTC. Protein product: CASSLTGQGDGYTF.

This clonotype has just one count. The chain links TRBV9 to TRBJ1-2, with D maybe TRBD1 (6 bases). Germline assignment: CDR1 SGDLS and CDR2 YYNGEE. CDR3 length: 15 amino acids. The V end was cut by 3 bases, the J end by 4 bases, with 16 bases between. The CDR3 sequence: CASSADSKPSYGYTF. The CDR3 DNA reads TGTGCCAGCAGCGCGGACAGTAAACCTAGCTATGGCTACACCTTC. The full variable domain, completed using reference TRBV9 and TRBJ1-2, is DSGVTQTPKHLITATGQRVTLRCSPRSGDLSVYWYQQSLDQGLQFLIQYYNGEERAKGNILERFSAQQFPDLHSELNLSSLELGDSALYFCASSADSKPSYGYTFGSGTRLTVV.

There are many counts of this clonotype. This sequence joins TRBV20-1 and TRBJ2-7; D ambiguous. The V end lost 4 bases, the J end lost 3 bases, and 16 bases lay between the germline ends. Germline loops: CDR1 DFQATT, CDR2 SNEGSKA (reference sequence). CDR3 size: 14 residues. The DNA for the CDR3 is TGCAGTGCTACCCTCACCGGACCCAACTACGAGCAGTACTTC. It encodes CSATLTGPNYEQYF.

In this sample, this clonotype turned up a few times. J is TRBJ2-7 and V is TRBV10-3; TRBD2 agrees at 15 bases. The J call may not be correct, given that the DNA end is closer to TRBJ2-1. Germline CDR1 ENHRY, CDR2 SYGVKD. The CDR3 length is 14 residues. Here the CDR3 reads CAIGGLAGGNEQFF. The CDR3 nucleotides are TGTGCCATCGGGGGACTAGCGGGAGGCAATGAGCAGTTCTTC.

To note about this clonotype: A read error is possible here, since a much larger clone lies one base away. The chain links TRBV25-1 to TRBJ2-5, with TRBD2 matching over 9 bases. This CDR3 comprises 15 residues. V shed 5 bases, J shed 1 base, and the junction held 5 bases outside the gene matches. Per germline, CDR1 MGHDK and CDR2 SYGVNS. The CDR3 bases are TGTGCCAGCAGTTTAGCGGGGGACTCCCAAGAGACCCAGTACTTC. Amino acids: CASSLAGDSQETQYF.

This clonotype was counted a single time. J is TRBJ1-3 and V is TRBV11-2, with unresolved D. The germline V gene encodes CDR1 SGHAT and CDR2 FQNNGV. The CDR3 runs 15 residues. Between the trimmed V and J ends, which lost 4 bases and 2 bases, there was a span of 12 bases. The CDR3 sequence is CASSSHITPGNTIYF. The CDR3 DNA reads as TGTGCCAGCAGCTCCCACATAACCCCTGGAAACACCATATATTTT.

The chain employs TRBV2 and TRBJ2-7, with 10 bases aligning to TRBD1. CDR1 SNHLY and CDR2 FYNNEI come from the germline V gene. The length of the CDR3 is 15 residues. Trimming at V came to 7 bases and at J to 4 bases, leaving 10 bases not matched to a gene. CDR3 residues: CASKSGGTGVYEQYF. Here the CDR3 DNA reads TGTGCCAGCAAATCAGGCGGGACAGGGGTTTACGAGCAGTACTTC.

This chain joins TRBV12-3 or TRBV12-4 and TRBJ2-5, with D perhaps matching TRBD2 (6 bases). V shed 5 bases and J shed 5 bases, with 15 bases lying between them. This CDR3 contains 14 residues. The chain's CDR3 is CASSKTGSWETQYF. CDR3 nucleotides: TGTGCCAGCAGTAAGACCGGGAGCTGGGAGACCCAGTACTTC.

This clonotype was picked up a small number of times. This chain joins TRBV12-3 or TRBV12-4 and TRBJ2-2; 7 positions match TRBD1. V lost 3 bases to trimming and J lost 5 bases; unmatched junction nucleotides: 6. The CDR3 is 15 residues long. CDR3 sequence: CASSFWDRWTGELFF. CDR3 nucleotides: TGTGCCAGCAGTTTTTGGGACAGATGGACCGGGGAGCTGTTTTTT.

The rearrangement joins TRBV7-2 to TRBJ2-3; D not resolved. CDR1 is SGHTA, CDR2 FQGNSA, per germline. The CDR3 has 15 residues. The V and J ends lost 2 bases and 0 bases respectively, with 9 bases between them. The CDR3 loop reads CASSLLPVSTDTQYF. The CDR3 nucleotides are TGTGCCAGCAGCTTACTCCCCGTTAGCACAGATACGCAGTATTTT.

This clonotype showed up just once. The V and J genes are TRBV10-3 and TRBJ1-3, with 8 bases fitting TRBD1. Germline CDR1 reads ENHRY; CDR2 reads SYGVKD. V shed 6 bases, J shed 2 bases, and the junction held 3 bases outside the gene matches. The CDR3 loop spans 14 amino acids. The CDR3 bases are TGTGCCATCAGGACACAGGGGGCTGGAAACACCATATATTTT. Translation: CAIRTQGAGNTIYF.

V usage is TRBV19 and J usage is TRBJ1-1; the match to TRBD1 covers 8 bases. V dropped 6 bases and J dropped 3; count of bases not matched to a gene: 9. Germline CDR1 reads LNHDA; CDR2 reads SQIVND (reference sequence). The CDR3 has 15 amino acids. DNA for the CDR3: TGTGCCAGTAGCGAGTTCAGGGGGCAGGACACTGAAGCTTTCTTT. It translates to CASSEFRGQDTEAFF.

Concerning this clonotype itself: A much more abundant neighbour one base away suggests this may be a read error. This chain links TRBV19 with TRBJ2-2, with D possibly TRBD1 on 5 matching bases. The CDR3 has 13 amino acids. Germline CDR1 LNHDA, CDR2 SQIVND (reference sequence). The CDR3 sequence: CASRIGVTGELFF. The CDR3 bases are TGTGCCAGTAGAATAGGGGTTACCGGGGAGCTGTTTTTT.

The CDR3 DNA follows: TGTGCCAGCAGCTCCCCCGCCGCAGGGGACATTCAGTACTTC. This codes for CASSSPAAGDIQYF. The V call is TRBV7-9, the J call TRBJ2-4; possibly TRBD1 for D (6 bases). This CDR3 contains 14 residues. The V and J ends lost 4 bases and 8 bases respectively, with 15 bases between them. Germline lookup yields CDR1 SEHNR and CDR2 FQNEAQ (reference sequence).